Following are 19 T cell receptor beta chains from one sample sequenced in a study of control samples from healthy donors and cancer patients. Produced via immunoSEQ multiplex PCR; TCRdb's table is partial and in-frame only. This sample has 150,000 or so clones, with 80% to 95% found just once. The sequenced sample was blood. The receptors come from a man between 18 and 35 years old in good health.

The chain recombines TRBV14 with TRBJ1-1; the D is unclear. The length of the CDR3 is 15 residues. Trimming stripped 3 bases from V and 4 bases from J, with 15 bases between. CDR1 SGHDN and CDR2 FVKESK come from the germline V gene. CDR3 sequence reads: CASSQTQLGSTEAFF. CDR3 DNA: TGTGCCAGCAGCCAGACCCAGCTGGGAAGCACTGAAGCTTTCTTT.

The chain joins TRBV9 to TRBJ2-3; D is unresolved. The germline V gene has CDR1 SGDLS and CDR2 YYNGEE. V dropped 1 base and J dropped 4 bases, with 4 bases sitting between them. The CDR3 is made up of 12 amino acids. CDR3 DNA: TGTGCCAGCAGCGTACAATCAGATACGCAGTATTTT. Encoded protein: CASSVQSDTQYF.

This rearrangement joins TRBV9 to TRBJ1-4; possibly TRBD1 for D (6 bases). V lost 3 bases, J lost 0 bases, and 9 bases lay in between. Germline lookup yields CDR1 SGDLS and CDR2 YYNGEE. The CDR3 loop spans 15 amino acids. CDR3 loop: CASSGGPATNEKLFF. The CDR3, as DNA: TGTGCCAGCAGCGGGGGGCCAGCAACTAATGAAAAACTGTTTTTT.

This clone was detected only once. This chain joins TRBV9 and TRBJ2-7, with unresolved D. CDR3 size: 15 residues. Trimming cost V 2 bases and J 3 bases, with 15 bases left between them. Germline assignment: CDR1 SGDLS and CDR2 YYNGEE. This CDR3 is CASSVGSLKIYEQYF. As DNA, the CDR3 is TGTGCCAGCAGCGTTGGTTCCCTTAAAATCTACGAGCAGTACTTC.

The CDR3 reads CASSLAFGGSNYGYTF. Written as DNA, the CDR3 is TGCGCCAGCAGCTTGGCCTTCGGCGGTTCTAACTATGGCTACACCTTC. V and J are TRBV5-1 and TRBJ1-2; unclear D gene. Per the germline V gene, CDR1 is SGHRS and CDR2 is YFSETQ. Trimming removed 0 bases at V and 0 bases at J, with 12 bases between. This CDR3 is 16 amino acids long.

V and J are TRBV4-1 and TRBJ2-1, with D possibly matching TRBD2 (5 bases). V dropped 0 bases and J dropped 0 bases, with 21 bases sitting between them. This CDR3 is built from 20 residues. CDR1 is MGHRA and CDR2 is YSYEKL in the germline V gene. DNA for the CDR3: TGCGCCAGCAGCCAAGAGGCGCGGGTTCGGGGTGTCATCTCCTACAATGAGCAGTTCTTC. It specifies CASSQEARVRGVISYNEQFF.

The chain recombines TRBV27 with TRBJ2-2; 10 bases are shared with TRBD2. V shed 4 bases, J shed 5 bases, and the junction held 4 bases outside the gene matches. There are 15 residues in the CDR3. Germline CDR1 reads MNHEY; CDR2 reads SMNVEV (reference sequence). CDR3 nucleotides: TGTGCCAGCAGTTCCCCTAGCGGGGGAACCGGGGAGCTGTTTTTT. This sequence encodes CASSSPSGGTGELFF.

The count of this clone is one. V is TRBV6-6 and J is TRBJ2-3; 11 positions match TRBD2. The CDR3 extends over 18 amino acids. Germline lookup yields CDR1 MNHNY and CDR2 SVGAGI (reference sequence). The J segment lost 6 bases and the V segment lost 5 bases, leaving 16 bases of the junction unmatched. CDR3 sequence: CASSLRQLLAGEADTQYF. The CDR3 DNA reads as TGTGCCAGCAGTCTACGCCAACTACTAGCGGGGGAGGCGGATACGCAGTATTTT.

The chain links TRBV3-1 (or the pseudogene TRBV3-2) to TRBJ1-6; TRBD1 is a possible D gene (5 bases). Trimming left V 4 bases short and J 0 bases short, with 16 bases between. This CDR3 region has 18 residues. Germline CDR1 LGHDT, CDR2 YNNKEL (reference sequence). CDR3 sequence (DNA): TGTGCCAGCAGCCGGATACCACAGGTTTCCTCCTATAATTCACCCCTCCACTTT. Translating it yields CASSRIPQVSSYNSPLHF.

The chain combines TRBV7-9 with TRBJ2-7, with a possible D match to TRBD1 (6 bases). V was cut by 5 bases and J by 7 bases, with 21 bases left in between. The germline gives CDR1 SEHNR, CDR2 FQNEAQ (reference sequence). This CDR3 has 15 amino acids. CDR3 sequence: CASSPTVGQGLEQYF. The CDR3 DNA sequence: TGTGCCAGCAGCCCTACCGTCGGCCAGGGGTTGGAGCAGTACTTC.

CDR3 DNA: TGTGCCAGCAGCCTCGACAGGGGCTATGAGCAGTTCTTC. Translated, it gives CASSLDRGYEQFF. The genes are TRBV11-2 and TRBJ2-1, with TRBD1 identical over 8 bases. The length of the CDR3 is 13 residues. Trimming at V came to 5 bases and at J to 8 bases, leaving 5 bases not matched to a gene. Germline-derived CDR1 and CDR2 are SGHAT and FQNNGV.

V and J are TRBV5-6 and TRBJ1-2, with TRBD1 as a possible D gene (5 bases). CDR1 is SGHDT and CDR2 is YYEEEE in the germline V gene. The CDR3 length is 13 residues. The V end was cut by 0 bases, the J end by 8 bases, with 11 bases between. The CDR3 reads CASSLEGFRGYTF. The CDR3 DNA reads as TGTGCCAGCAGCTTGGAGGGGTTTAGAGGCTACACCTTC. Drawing the rest from reference TRBV5-6 and TRBJ1-2, the complete variable domain is DAGVTQSPTHLIKTRGQQVTLRCSPKSGHDTVSWYQQALGQGPQFIFQYYEEEERQRGNFPDRFSGHQFPNYSSELNVNALLLGDSALYLCASSLEGFRGYTFGSGTRLTVV.

The chain is built from TRBV18 and TRBJ2-1; D remains ambiguous. Per the germline V gene, CDR1 is KGHSH and CDR2 is LQKENI. CDR3 length: 12 residues. Trimming pared 0 bases from V and 7 bases from J, leaving 4 bases between. The CDR3 DNA is TGTGCCAGCTCACCACCGGGGAATGAGCAGTTCTTC. Residues: CASSPPGNEQFF. Based on the CDR3 plus reference TRBV18 and TRBJ2-1, the full variable domain is NAGVMQNPRHLVRRRGQEARLRCSPMKGHSHVYWYRQLPEEGLKFMVYLQKENIIDESGMPKERFSAEFPKEGPSILRIQQVVRGDSAAYFCASSPPGNEQFFGPGTRLTVL.

V gene TRBV19 combines with J gene TRBJ1-2, with D possibly being TRBD1 (6 bases). The CDR3 has 15 residues. CDR1 and CDR2 (germline): LNHDA, SQIVND (reference sequence). V was pared by 5 bases and J by 4 bases, with 17 bases between. This CDR3 reads CASSPVRTDIYGYTF. DNA of the CDR3: TGTGCCAGTAGTCCCGTCCGGACAGATATCTATGGCTACACCTTC.

The rearrangement joins TRBV12-5 to TRBJ2-3; TRBD2 agrees at 9 bases. The CDR3 contains 16 residues. CDR1 and CDR2 (germline): LGHNT, FRNRAP. V trimming: 5 bases; J trimming: 4 bases; junction bases outside the gene matches: 10. In DNA form, the CDR3 reads TGTGCTAGTGGTCAAACGGGACTAGCTGGGTCAGATACGCAGTATTTT. It is translated as CASGQTGLAGSDTQYF.

This clone appeared a few times. The same CDR3 is also encoded by other DNA sequences in this sample. The chain links TRBV6-5 to TRBJ2-7, with TRBD2 matching over 10 bases. Germline CDR1 MNHEY, CDR2 SVGAGI. V lost 6 bases and J lost 4; bases outside the gene matches: 6. This CDR3 region has 14 residues. In DNA form, the CDR3 reads TGTGCCAGCAGCTCCCCTAGCGGGGGATACGAGCAGTACTTC. The encoded protein is CASSSPSGGYEQYF.

The gene calls are TRBV30 and TRBJ1-2; weak D call: TRBD1 (5 bases). CDR1 GTSNPN and CDR2 SVGIG come from the germline V gene (reference sequence). The CDR3 consists of 13 residues. V was clipped by 3 bases and J by 6 bases, with 14 bases between them. CDR3: CAWRPTGTDGYTF. The CDR3, as DNA: TGTGCCTGGAGACCAACGGGGACCGATGGCTACACCTTC.

V and J are TRBV3-1 (or the pseudogene TRBV3-2) and TRBJ2-6; no clear D. CDR3 length equals 17 residues. V dropped 3 bases and J dropped 0 bases, with 12 bases sitting between them. CDR1 and CDR2 (germline): LGHDT, YNNKEL (reference sequence). The CDR3 DNA sequence: TGTGCCAGCAGCCATATCAGACGGTCCTCTGGGGCCAACGTCCTGACTTTC. Its translation is CASSHIRRSSGANVLTF.

The V call is TRBV10-3, the J call TRBJ2-3, with 8 bases fitting TRBD2. The trim removed 10 bases at V and 6 bases at J, leaving 6 bases unmatched. The CDR3 has 12 amino acids. The germline V gene has CDR1 ENHRY and CDR2 SYGVKD. The DNA of the CDR3 is TGTGCCACTACTAGCGGCGGGGATACGCAGTATTTT. It encodes CATTSGGDTQYF.